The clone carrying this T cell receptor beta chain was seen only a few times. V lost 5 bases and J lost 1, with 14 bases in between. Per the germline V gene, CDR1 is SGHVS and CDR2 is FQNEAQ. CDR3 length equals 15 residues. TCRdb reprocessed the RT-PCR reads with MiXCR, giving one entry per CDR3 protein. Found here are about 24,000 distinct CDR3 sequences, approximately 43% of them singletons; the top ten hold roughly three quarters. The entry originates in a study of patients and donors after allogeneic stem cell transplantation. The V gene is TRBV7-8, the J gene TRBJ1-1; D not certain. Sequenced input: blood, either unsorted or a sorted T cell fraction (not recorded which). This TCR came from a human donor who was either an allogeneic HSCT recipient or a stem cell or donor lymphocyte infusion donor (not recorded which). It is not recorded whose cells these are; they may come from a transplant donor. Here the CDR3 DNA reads TGTGCCAGCAGCCCACTCCCCGGCACGAACACTGAAGCTTTCTTT. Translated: CASSPLPGTNTEAFF. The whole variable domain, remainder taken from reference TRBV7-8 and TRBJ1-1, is GAGVSQSPRYKVAKRGQDVALRCDPISGHVSLFWYQQALGQGPEFLTYFQNEAQLDKSGLPSDRFFAERPEGSVSTLKIQRTQQEDSAVYLCASSPLPGTNTEAFFGQGTRLTVV.